A selection of T cell receptor beta chains follows, all from one sample in a study of STAT5B mutations in CD4+ large granular lymphocyte leukemia. Repertoires were generated with immunoSEQ multiplex PCR, while TCRdb's copy carries only in-frame clones and drops some. Found here are 20,000 to 25,000 clones, about 78% of them singletons; the top ten hold approximately 0.69%. Sequencing used CD4+ T cells from blood buffy coats. The source of these receptors is a human donor in good health. CDR3s include the opening cysteine and the closing phenylalanine or tryptophan. The order of the fields is V gene, clone size, J gene, D gene, CDR3 protein, CDR3 DNA. A D gene is named only where the DNA matches it firmly. Clone size appears in some rows only: once, few, many, or a class for an expanded clone.

>TRBV27|-|TRBJ2-2|-
CASSLWDTPGTGELFF
TGTGCCAGCAGTTTATGGGACACCCCGGGCACCGGGGAGCTGTTTTTT
>TRBV11-2|-|TRBJ1-3|-
CASSLGLLTTFSGNTIYF
TGTGCCAGCAGCTTAGGTCTACTGACAACTTTCTCTGGAAACACCATATATTTT
>TRBV7-2|-|TRBJ2-7|-
CASSLHGGQSYEQYF
TGTGCCAGCAGCTTACACGGTGGACAGTCCTACGAGCAGTACTTC
>TRBV5-5|-|TRBJ2-7|-
CASSLVVSYEQYF
TGTGCCAGCAGCTTGGTCGTCTCCTACGAGCAGTACTTC
>TRBV6-6|-|TRBJ2-7|-
CASTNTVGGYEQYF
TGTGCCAGCACCAACACCGTGGGGGGTTACGAGCAGTACTTC
>TRBV20-1|-|TRBJ2-7|-
CSAYRVYEQYF
TGCAGTGCTTACAGGGTCTACGAGCAGTACTTC
>TRBV28|once|TRBJ2-7|TRBD1
CASRPGQERYEQYF
TGTGCCAGCAGGCCGGGACAGGAGCGCTACGAGCAGTACTTC
>TRBV19|-|TRBJ2-2|TRBD2
CASTKLAYNGELFF
TGTGCCAGTACTAAACTAGCGTACAACGGGGAGCTGTTTTTT
>TRBV7-3|-|TRBJ2-2|-
CASARNQGNTGELFF
TGTGCCAGCGCGAGGAATCAGGGGAACACCGGGGAGCTGTTTTTT
>TRBV4-1|-|TRBJ2-2|-
CASSQARGTETTGELFF
TGCGCCAGCAGCCAAGCTCGGGGGACAGAGACCACCGGGGAGCTGTTTTTT
>TRBV6-5|-|TRBJ2-2|-
CASSYSSQGRTGELFF
TGTGCCAGCAGTTACTCGAGTCAGGGCCGCACCGGGGAGCTGTTTTTT
>TRBV5-8|-|TRBJ2-1|TRBD2
CASRAGGSYNEQFF
TGTGCCAGCAGAGCGGGGGGAAGTTACAATGAGCAGTTCTTC
>TRBV7-2|-|TRBJ2-7|-
CASSPHGGGPYEQYF
TGTGCCAGCAGCCCCCATGGGGGCGGCCCCTACGAGCAGTACTTC
>TRBV7-2|-|TRBJ2-1|TRBD2
CASSFRPGTSGGIYNEQFF
TGTGCCAGCAGCTTCCGGCCAGGGACTAGCGGGGGAATCTACAATGAGCAGTTCTTC
>TRBV6-1|-|TRBJ2-7|-
CASSAQGLYEQYF
TGTGCCAGCAGTGCACAGGGATTGTACGAGCAGTACTTC
>TRBV14|-|TRBJ1-4|TRBD1
CASSQDLGRGHYEKLFF
TGTGCCAGCAGCCAAGATCTGGGGAGGGGGCATTATGAAAAACTGTTTTTT
>TRBV6-6|-|TRBJ2-5|-
CASSYSGRRETQYF
TGTGCCAGCAGTTACTCGGGGAGGCGAGAGACCCAGTACTTC
>TRBV28|-|TRBJ1-2|-
CASSAVVASQNYGYTF
TGTGCCAGCAGTGCGGTCGTCGCGTCACAGAACTATGGCTACACCTTC
>TRBV6-1|-|TRBJ1-5|-
CASSVEVNQPQHF
TGTGCCAGCAGTGTAGAAGTAAATCAGCCCCAGCATTTT
>TRBV6-5|-|TRBJ1-5|TRBD1
CASSWTGNQPQHF
TGTGCCAGCAGCTGGACAGGGAATCAGCCCCAGCATTTT
>TRBV5-1|few|TRBJ1-1|-
CASSLEVGDTEAFF
TGCGCCAGCAGCTTGGAAGTAGGGGACACTGAAGCTTTCTTT
>TRBV11-1|-|TRBJ1-2|TRBD1
CASSVRQGINYGYTF
TGTGCCAGCAGCGTACGACAGGGGATAAACTATGGCTACACCTTC
>TRBV27|-|TRBJ1-2|TRBD1
CASSPGQGKANYGYTF
TGTGCCAGCAGCCCGGGACAGGGGAAAGCTAACTATGGCTACACCTTC
>TRBV28|-|TRBJ2-7|-
CASSLQGLPSYEQYF
TGTGCCAGCAGTTTACAAGGCCTTCCTTCCTACGAGCAGTACTTC
>TRBV7-2|-|TRBJ1-1|-
CASSPSRANTEAFF
TGTGCCAGCAGCCCCTCCCGGGCCAACACTGAAGCTTTCTTT
>TRBV2|-|TRBJ2-1|-
CASSGQGLVFTDNEQFF
TGTGCCAGCAGTGGGCAGGGTCTGGTGTTTACGGACAATGAGCAGTTCTTC
>TRBV7-9|-|TRBJ2-5|TRBD2
CASATSGGQETQYF
TGTGCCAGTGCGACTAGCGGGGGTCAAGAGACCCAGTACTTC
>TRBV28|-|TRBJ2-7|-
CASSLQGKNNEQYF
TGTGCCAGCAGTTTGCAGGGGAAGAATAACGAGCAGTACTTC
>TRBV2|-|TRBJ1-2|-
CASSEGRVLNYGYTF
TGTGCCAGCAGTGAAGGCAGGGTATTAAACTATGGCTACACCTTC
>TRBV19|few|TRBJ1-6|-
CASSKPGPTRSPLHF
TGTGCCAGTAGCAAACCGGGACCTACACGTTCACCCCTCCACTTT
>TRBV28|-|TRBJ1-6|-
CASSYTENSPLHF
TGTGCCAGCAGTTATACAGAAAATTCACCCCTCCACTTT
>TRBV7-2|-|TRBJ1-2|-
CASSIMAGTYGYTF
TGTGCCAGCAGCATAATGGCCGGGACCTATGGCTACACCTTC
>TRBV6-5|-|TRBJ1-1|TRBD1
CASRGQHNTEAFF
TGTGCCAGCAGGGGACAGCATAACACTGAAGCTTTCTTT
>TRBV6-5|-|TRBJ1-6|TRBD1
CASSYRGPNSPLHF
TGTGCCAGCAGCTACAGGGGGCCCAATTCACCCCTCCACTTT
>TRBV2|-|TRBJ2-2|TRBD2
CASKRGKNTGELFF
TGTGCCAGCAAGCGGGGGAAGAACACCGGGGAGCTGTTTTTT
>TRBV4-1|few|TRBJ1-5|-
CASSRTVSDQPQHF
TGCGCCAGCAGCCGGACGGTGTCCGATCAGCCCCAGCATTTT
>TRBV27|-|TRBJ2-3|-
CASKLGGSTDTQYF
TGTGCCAGCAAACTGGGTGGTAGCACAGATACGCAGTATTTT
>TRBV28|-|TRBJ2-5|TRBD1
CASSPLTGGFETQYF
TGTGCCAGCAGTCCCCTGACAGGGGGCTTTGAGACCCAGTACTTC
>TRBV10-3|-|TRBJ2-1|TRBD2
CATRSGGAYNEQFF
TGTGCCACCCGAAGCGGGGGGGCCTACAATGAGCAGTTCTTC
>TRBV6-5|-|TRBJ2-7|TRBD1
CASSGGTGSSYEQYF
TGTGCCAGCAGTGGAGGGACAGGGAGCTCCTACGAGCAGTACTTC
>TRBV5-1|-|TRBJ2-3|-
CASSSGLGGGTDTQYF
TGCGCCAGCAGCTCCGGACTCGGCGGTGGCACAGATACGCAGTATTTT
>TRBV27|-|TRBJ2-7|TRBD1
CASRQTGANPYEQYF
TGTGCCAGCAGACAGACAGGGGCGAACCCCTACGAGCAGTACTTC
>TRBV2|-|TRBJ2-7|-
CASGTLNYEQYF
TGTGCCAGTGGGACACTTAACTACGAGCAGTACTTC
>TRBV6-1|-|TRBJ2-7|-
CASSGWQTPYEQYF
TGTGCCAGCAGTGGTTGGCAGACACCCTACGAGCAGTACTTC
>TRBV4-1|-|TRBJ1-2|-
CASSQGNGYTF
TGCGCCAGCAGTCAGGGTAATGGCTACACCTTC
>TRBV10-3|-|TRBJ1-2|-
CAISARGVPGYGYTF
TGTGCCATCAGCGCCCGGGGGGTCCCGGGCTATGGCTACACCTTC
>TRBV11-3|-|TRBJ2-2|TRBD1
CASSQAGTANTGELFF
TGTGCCAGCAGCCAAGCCGGGACAGCTAACACCGGGGAGCTGTTTTTT
>TRBV11-2|-|TRBJ2-3|-
CASSLGQRADTQYF
TGTGCCAGCAGCCTCGGCCAGCGGGCAGATACGCAGTATTTT
>TRBV5-1|-|TRBJ2-5|TRBD2
CASSSTSGGQGTQYF
TGCGCCAGCAGCTCTACTAGCGGGGGGCAGGGGACCCAGTACTTC
>TRBV5-1|-|TRBJ2-7|-
CASSSGRNYEQYF
TGCGCCAGCAGTTCAGGACGGAACTACGAGCAGTACTTC
>TRBV5-1|-|TRBJ2-2|-
CASSLNSANTGELFF
TGCGCCAGCAGCTTAAACAGCGCGAACACCGGGGAGCTGTTTTTT
>TRBV29-1|-|TRBJ2-5|TRBD1
CSVDGPTGAPGETQYF
TGCAGCGTTGACGGGCCTACAGGGGCGCCCGGAGAGACCCAGTACTTC
>TRBV7-9|-|TRBJ2-7|-
CASSPVTSEQYF
TGTGCCAGCAGCCCGGTGACTAGCGAGCAGTACTTC
>TRBV6-6|-|TRBJ2-7|-
CASSYSEVSSYEQYF
TGTGCCAGCAGTTACTCGGAAGTGAGCTCCTACGAGCAGTACTTC
>TRBV7-2|-|TRBJ1-5|-
CASSSSRYQPQHF
TGTGCCAGCAGCTCCTCCAGGTATCAGCCCCAGCATTTT
>TRBV6-1|-|TRBJ1-2|-
CASSTKEGGYGYTF
TGTGCCAGCAGTACCAAGGAGGGAGGCTATGGCTACACCTTC
>TRBV7-9|-|TRBJ2-7|TRBD2
CASSLGGGSSYEQYF
TGTGCCAGCAGCTTAGGGGGGGGGAGTTCCTACGAGCAGTACTTC
>TRBV5-4|few|TRBJ2-7|TRBD2
CASSDNSGGYEQYF
TGTGCCAGCAGCGACAATAGCGGGGGTTACGAGCAGTACTTC